This T cell receptor beta chain originates from a study of T cell clonotyping in hematopoietic cell transplantation. Broader study findings: Without cell sorting, CD4 versus CD8 contributions remain unresolved. Few recipient clonotypes overlapped donors; over 95% were de novo at given depth.

Note on this clone: Its antigen is still unknown.

Trimming left V 5 bases short and J 5 bases short, with 22 bases between. Per the germline V gene, CDR1 is MNHEY and CDR2 is SMNVEV (reference sequence). The CDR3 has 18 amino acids. Measured with immunoSEQ multiplex PCR; TCRdb has only the in-frame clones, and not every one. The sample records some 15,000 clones, roughly four fifths being singletons. Samples: about 28 days before transplant, then days 30, 100 and 180 after. The chain has TRBV27 and TRBJ2-6; unclear D gene. This sample comprised PBMCs, obtained 100 days after allogeneic stem cell transplant. The TCR was taken from a female patient aged 40 to 50 who had an allogeneic stem cell transplant from a related donor, so T cells may come from the graft donor. Some clones in this sample may be carry-over from other donors' samples. The CDR3 DNA reads as TGTGCCAGCAGTCTAACTCATCCTGGCCAAAGTCGGGCCAACGTCCTGACTTTC. This gives the protein CASSLTHPGQSRANVLTF.